This T cell receptor beta chain originates from a study of cytomegalovirus exposure and HLA in healthy donors. Across the whole study: Unique TCRs from HLA-typed donors, 70 million to 85 million of them, were held in an early data release. General observations from the study: By HLA locus, TCR association rates varied in a later analysis, with DRB1 showing the most and HLA-C the fewest.

13 Jbeta primers and 60 Vbeta primers were used for the PCR. This table comes from immunoSEQ multiplex PCR, and its TCRdb copy is limited to in-frame clones, with some not included. The sample includes 200,000 to 250,000 clones, around 80% of them seen just once. Turning to this clone: The antigen is undetermined.

CDR1 and CDR2 (germline): SEHNR, FQNEAQ (reference sequence). CDR3 length equals 14 residues. V was pared by 5 bases and J by 5 bases, with 8 bases of the junction left unmatched. The sample consisted of PBMCs. This chain connects TRBV7-9 to TRBJ2-7; 8 bases are a match to TRBD1. This TCR was recovered from a boy under 18 in good health and CMV-seronegative. The CDR3 sequence is CASSPKTGVNEQYF. CDR3 coding DNA: TGTGCCAGCAGCCCAAAGACAGGGGTCAACGAGCAGTACTTC.